This T cell receptor (beta chain) comes out of a study of cytomegalovirus exposure and HLA in healthy donors. About the study: As an earlier analysis found, 150 million to 200 million T cells yielded 90 million to 140 million unique TCR beta sequences. General study points: Productive status was seen about 90% or about 30% of the time for most TCR beta V segments in an earlier analysis.

The PCR made use of 60 Vbeta and 13 Jbeta primers. The table came from immunoSEQ multiplex PCR; TCRdb's copy has only in-frame clones and leaves some out. This sample has about 200,000 clones, with 65% to 85% found just once. About this clone itself: Its antigen is unknown.

The CDR3 is 13 amino acids. The germline V gene has CDR1 LNHDA and CDR2 SQIVND (reference sequence). V was pared by 0 bases and J by 9 bases, with 11 bases between. The specimen sequenced was PBMCs. The chain joins TRBV19 to TRBJ2-5; D may be TRBD1 (6 bases). This sequence originates from a man under 40 in good health and CMV-seronegative. The CDR3, as DNA: TGTGCCAGTAGTATAGATTTCGAGGGGGCCCAGTACTTC. Its translation is CASSIDFEGAQYF.